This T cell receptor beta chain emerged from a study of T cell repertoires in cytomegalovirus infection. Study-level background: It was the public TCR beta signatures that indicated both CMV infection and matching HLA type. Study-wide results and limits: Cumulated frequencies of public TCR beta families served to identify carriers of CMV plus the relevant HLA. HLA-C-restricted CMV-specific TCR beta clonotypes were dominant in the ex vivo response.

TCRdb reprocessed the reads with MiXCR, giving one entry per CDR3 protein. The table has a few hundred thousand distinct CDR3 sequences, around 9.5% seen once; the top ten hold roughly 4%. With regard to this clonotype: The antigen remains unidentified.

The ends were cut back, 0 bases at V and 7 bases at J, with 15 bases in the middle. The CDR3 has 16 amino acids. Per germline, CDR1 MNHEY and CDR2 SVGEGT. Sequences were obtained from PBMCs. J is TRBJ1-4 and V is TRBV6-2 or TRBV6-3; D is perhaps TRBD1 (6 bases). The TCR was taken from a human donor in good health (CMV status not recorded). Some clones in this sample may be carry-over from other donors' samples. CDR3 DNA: TGTGCCAGCAGTTACTCGTCGCGGGGGCGGAGTGAAAAACTGTTTTTT. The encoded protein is CASSYSSRGRSEKLFF.